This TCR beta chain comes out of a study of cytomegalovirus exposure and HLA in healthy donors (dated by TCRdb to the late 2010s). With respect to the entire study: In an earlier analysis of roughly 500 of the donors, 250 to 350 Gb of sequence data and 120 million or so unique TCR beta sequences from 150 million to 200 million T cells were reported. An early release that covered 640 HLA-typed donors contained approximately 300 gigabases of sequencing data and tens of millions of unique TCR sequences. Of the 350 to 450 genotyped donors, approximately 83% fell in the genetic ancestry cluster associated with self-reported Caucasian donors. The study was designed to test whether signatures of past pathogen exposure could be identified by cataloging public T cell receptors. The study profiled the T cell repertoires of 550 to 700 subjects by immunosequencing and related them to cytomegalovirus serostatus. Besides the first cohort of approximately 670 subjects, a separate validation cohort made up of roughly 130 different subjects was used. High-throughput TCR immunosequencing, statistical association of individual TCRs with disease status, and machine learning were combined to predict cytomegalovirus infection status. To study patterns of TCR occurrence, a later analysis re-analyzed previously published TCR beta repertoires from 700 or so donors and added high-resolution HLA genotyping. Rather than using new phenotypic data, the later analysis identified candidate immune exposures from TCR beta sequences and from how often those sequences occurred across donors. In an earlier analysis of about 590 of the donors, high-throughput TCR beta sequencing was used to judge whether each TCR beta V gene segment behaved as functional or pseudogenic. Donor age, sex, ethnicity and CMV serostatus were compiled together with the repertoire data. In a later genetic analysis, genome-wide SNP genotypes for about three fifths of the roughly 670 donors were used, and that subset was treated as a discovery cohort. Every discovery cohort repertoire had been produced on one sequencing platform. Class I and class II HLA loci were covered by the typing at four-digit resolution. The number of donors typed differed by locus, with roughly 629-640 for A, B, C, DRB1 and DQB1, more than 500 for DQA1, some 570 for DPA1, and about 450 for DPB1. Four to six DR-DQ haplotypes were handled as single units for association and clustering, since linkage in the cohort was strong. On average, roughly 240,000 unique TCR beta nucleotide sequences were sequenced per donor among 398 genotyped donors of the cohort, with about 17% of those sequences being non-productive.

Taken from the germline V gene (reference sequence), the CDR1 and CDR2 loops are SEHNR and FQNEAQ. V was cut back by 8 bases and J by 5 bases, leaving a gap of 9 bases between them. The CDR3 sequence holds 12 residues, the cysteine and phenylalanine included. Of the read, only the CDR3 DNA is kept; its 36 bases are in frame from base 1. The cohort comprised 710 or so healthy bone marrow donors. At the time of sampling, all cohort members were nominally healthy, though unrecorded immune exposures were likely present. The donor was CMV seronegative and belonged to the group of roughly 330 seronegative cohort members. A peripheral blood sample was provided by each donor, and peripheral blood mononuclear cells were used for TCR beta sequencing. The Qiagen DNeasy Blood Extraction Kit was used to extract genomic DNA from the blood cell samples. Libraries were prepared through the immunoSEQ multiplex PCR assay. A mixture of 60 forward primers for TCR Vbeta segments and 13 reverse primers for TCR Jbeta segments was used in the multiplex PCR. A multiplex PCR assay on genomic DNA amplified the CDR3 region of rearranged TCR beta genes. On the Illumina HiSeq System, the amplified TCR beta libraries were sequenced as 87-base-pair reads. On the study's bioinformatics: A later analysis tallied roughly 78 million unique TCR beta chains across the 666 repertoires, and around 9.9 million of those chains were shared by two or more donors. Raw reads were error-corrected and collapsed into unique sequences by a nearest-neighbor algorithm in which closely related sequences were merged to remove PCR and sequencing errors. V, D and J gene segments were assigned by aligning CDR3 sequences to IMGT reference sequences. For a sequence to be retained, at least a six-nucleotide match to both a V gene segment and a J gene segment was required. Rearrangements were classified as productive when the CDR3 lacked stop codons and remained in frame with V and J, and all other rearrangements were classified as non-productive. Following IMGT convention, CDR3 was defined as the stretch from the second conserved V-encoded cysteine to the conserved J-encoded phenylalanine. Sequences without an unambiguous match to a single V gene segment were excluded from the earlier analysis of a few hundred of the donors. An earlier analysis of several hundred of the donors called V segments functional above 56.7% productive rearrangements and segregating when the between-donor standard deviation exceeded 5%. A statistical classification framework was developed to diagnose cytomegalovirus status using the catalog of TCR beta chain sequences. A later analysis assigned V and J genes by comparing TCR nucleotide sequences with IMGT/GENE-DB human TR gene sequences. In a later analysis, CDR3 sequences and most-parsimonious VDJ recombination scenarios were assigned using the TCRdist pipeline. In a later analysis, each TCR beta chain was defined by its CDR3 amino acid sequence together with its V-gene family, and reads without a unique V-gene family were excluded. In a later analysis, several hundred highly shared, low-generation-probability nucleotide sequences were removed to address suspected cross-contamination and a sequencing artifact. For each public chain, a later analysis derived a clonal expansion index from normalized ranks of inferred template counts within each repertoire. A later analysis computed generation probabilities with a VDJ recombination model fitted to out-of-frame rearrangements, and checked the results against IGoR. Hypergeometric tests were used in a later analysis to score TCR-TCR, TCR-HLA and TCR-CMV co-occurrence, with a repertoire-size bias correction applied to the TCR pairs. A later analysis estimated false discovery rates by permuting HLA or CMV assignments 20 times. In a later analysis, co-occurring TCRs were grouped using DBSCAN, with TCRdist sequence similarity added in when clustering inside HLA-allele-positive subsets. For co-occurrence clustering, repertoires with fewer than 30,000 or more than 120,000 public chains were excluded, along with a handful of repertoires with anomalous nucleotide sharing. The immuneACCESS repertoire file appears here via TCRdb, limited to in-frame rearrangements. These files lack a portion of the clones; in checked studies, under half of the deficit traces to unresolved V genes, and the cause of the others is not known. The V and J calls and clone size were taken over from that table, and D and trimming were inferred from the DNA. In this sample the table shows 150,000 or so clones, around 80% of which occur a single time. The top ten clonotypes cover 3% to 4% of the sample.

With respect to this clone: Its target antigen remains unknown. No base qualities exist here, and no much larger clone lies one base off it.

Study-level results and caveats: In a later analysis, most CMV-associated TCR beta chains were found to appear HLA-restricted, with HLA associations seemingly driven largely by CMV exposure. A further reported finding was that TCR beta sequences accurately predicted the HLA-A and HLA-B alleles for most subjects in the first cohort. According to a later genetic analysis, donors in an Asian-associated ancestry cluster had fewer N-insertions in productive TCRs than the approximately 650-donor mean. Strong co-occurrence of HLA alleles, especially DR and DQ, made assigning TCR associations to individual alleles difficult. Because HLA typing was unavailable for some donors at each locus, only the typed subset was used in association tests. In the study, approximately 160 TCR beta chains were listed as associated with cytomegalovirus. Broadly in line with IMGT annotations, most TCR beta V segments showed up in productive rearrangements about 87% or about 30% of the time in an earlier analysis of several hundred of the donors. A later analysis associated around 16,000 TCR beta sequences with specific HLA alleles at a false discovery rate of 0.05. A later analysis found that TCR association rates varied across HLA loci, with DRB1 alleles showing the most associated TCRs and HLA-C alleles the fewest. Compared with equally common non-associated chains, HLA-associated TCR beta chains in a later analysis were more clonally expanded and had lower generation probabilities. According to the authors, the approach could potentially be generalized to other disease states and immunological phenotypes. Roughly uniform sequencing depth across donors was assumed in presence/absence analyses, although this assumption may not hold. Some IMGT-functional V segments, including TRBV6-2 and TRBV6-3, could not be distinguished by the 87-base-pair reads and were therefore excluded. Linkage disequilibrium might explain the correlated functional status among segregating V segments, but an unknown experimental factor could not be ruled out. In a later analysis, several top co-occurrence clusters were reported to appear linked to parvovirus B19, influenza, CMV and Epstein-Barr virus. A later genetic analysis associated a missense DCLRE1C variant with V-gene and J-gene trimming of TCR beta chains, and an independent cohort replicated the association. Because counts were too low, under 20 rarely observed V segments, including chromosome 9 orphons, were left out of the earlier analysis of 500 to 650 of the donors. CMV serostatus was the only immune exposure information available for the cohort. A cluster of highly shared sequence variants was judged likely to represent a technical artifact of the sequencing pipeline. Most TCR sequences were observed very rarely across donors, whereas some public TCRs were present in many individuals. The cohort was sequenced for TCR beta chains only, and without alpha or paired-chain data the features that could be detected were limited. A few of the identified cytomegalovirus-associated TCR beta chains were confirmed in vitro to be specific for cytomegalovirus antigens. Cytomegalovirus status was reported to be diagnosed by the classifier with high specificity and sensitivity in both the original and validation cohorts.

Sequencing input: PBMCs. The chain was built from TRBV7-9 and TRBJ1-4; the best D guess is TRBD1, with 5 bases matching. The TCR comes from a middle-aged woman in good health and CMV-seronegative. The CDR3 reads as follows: CASDRGNEKLFF. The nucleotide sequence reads TGTGCCAGCGACAGAGGAAATGAAAAACTGTTTTTT.